The rows below give T cell receptor beta chains drawn from one sample of a study of shared clonotypes between healthy human individuals. Data came from immunoSEQ multiplex PCR; TCRdb stores just in-frame clones and leaves some out. The sample lists approximately 710,000 clones; roughly 88% were seen once. Material: memory CD8+ T cells from PBMCs. The receptors were gathered from a man younger than 35 in good health. Some clones in this sample may be carry-over from other donors' samples. The CDR3 runs from the conserved cysteine through the conserved F or W. A D gene is named only where the DNA matches it firmly.

J gene: TRBJ1-3
V gene: TRBV9
D gene: NA
CDR3 DNA: TGTGCCAGCAGCGTAGCGGGTTGGGGCAGCTCTGGAAACACCATATATTTT
CDR3 protein: CASSVAGWGSSGNTIYF

J gene: TRBJ2-7
V gene: TRBV27
D gene: NA
CDR3 DNA: TGTGCCAGCAGTGGGCTGGACCTCTACGAGCAGTACTTC
CDR3 protein: CASSGLDLYEQYF

J gene: TRBJ1-2
V gene: TRBV19
D gene: NA
CDR3 DNA: TGTGCCAGTCCATCGGGTGGCTATGGCTACACCTTC
CDR3 protein: CASPSGGYGYTF

J gene: TRBJ2-3
V gene: TRBV2
D gene: TRBD2
CDR3 DNA: TGTGCCAGCAGTGAAGGTCGGACTAGCAGCACAGATACGCAGTATTTT
CDR3 protein: CASSEGRTSSTDTQYF

J gene: TRBJ2-5
V gene: TRBV28
D gene: NA
CDR3 DNA: TGTGCCAGCAGTTTATGGGGTCGACGGCAAGAGACCCAGTACTTC
CDR3 protein: CASSLWGRRQETQYF

J gene: TRBJ2-7
V gene: TRBV27
D gene: TRBD2
CDR3 DNA: TGTGCCAGCAGGGAAGGGACTAGCCTTTCCTACGAGCAGTACTTC
CDR3 protein: CASREGTSLSYEQYF

J gene: TRBJ2-1
V gene: TRBV7-9
D gene: TRBD1
CDR3 DNA: TGTGCCAGCAGCCCCGACAGGGGTTCGATCAATGAGCAGTTCTTC
CDR3 protein: CASSPDRGSINEQFF

J gene: TRBJ2-1
V gene: TRBV6-1
D gene: TRBD2
CDR3 DNA: TGTGCCAGCAGTGAAGATGGGTGGCGGGAGGGCCTCTACAATGAGCAGTTCTTC
CDR3 protein: CASSEDGWREGLYNEQFF

J gene: TRBJ2-1
V gene: TRBV2
D gene: TRBD2
CDR3 DNA: TGTGCCAGCAGTGAAGTACGGACTAGCGGTTACAATGAGCAGTTCTTC
CDR3 protein: CASSEVRTSGYNEQFF

J gene: TRBJ2-3
V gene: TRBV7-8
D gene: TRBD2
CDR3 DNA: TGTGCCAGCAGCTTAGCGCTCGGGACTAGCGGTAGCACAGATACGCAGTATTTT
CDR3 protein: CASSLALGTSGSTDTQYF

J gene: TRBJ2-7
V gene: TRBV18
D gene: NA
CDR3 DNA: TGTGCCAGCTCAGGAGTACAGGGTGATCTCTACGAGCAGTACTTC
CDR3 protein: CASSGVQGDLYEQYF

J gene: TRBJ1-2
V gene: TRBV10-3
D gene: TRBD1
CDR3 DNA: TGTGCCATCACTCCTGGACAGGGGGACGGCTATGGCTACACCTTC
CDR3 protein: CAITPGQGDGYGYTF

J gene: TRBJ2-1
V gene: TRBV19
D gene: NA
CDR3 DNA: TGTGCCAGTACCCCAATGGCGGGCACTTACAATGAGCAGTTCTTC
CDR3 protein: CASTPMAGTYNEQFF